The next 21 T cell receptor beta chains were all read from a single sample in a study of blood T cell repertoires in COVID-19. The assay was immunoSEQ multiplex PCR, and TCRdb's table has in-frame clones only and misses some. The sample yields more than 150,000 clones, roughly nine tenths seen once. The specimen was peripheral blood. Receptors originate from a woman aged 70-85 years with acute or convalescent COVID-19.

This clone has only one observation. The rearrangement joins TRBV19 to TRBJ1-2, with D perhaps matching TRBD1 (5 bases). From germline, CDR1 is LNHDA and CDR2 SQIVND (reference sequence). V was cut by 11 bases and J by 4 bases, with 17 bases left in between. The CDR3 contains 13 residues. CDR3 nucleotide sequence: TGTGCCTCTTACGAAGGGGAGGTCTATGGCTACACCTTC. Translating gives CASYEGEVYGYTF.

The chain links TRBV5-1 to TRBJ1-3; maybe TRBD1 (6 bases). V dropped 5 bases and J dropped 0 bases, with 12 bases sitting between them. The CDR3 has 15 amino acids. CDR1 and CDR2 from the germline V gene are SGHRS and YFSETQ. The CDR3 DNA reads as TGCGCCAGCAGGGGGGCTACTGGCTCTGGAAACACCATATATTTT. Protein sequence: CASRGATGSGNTIYF.

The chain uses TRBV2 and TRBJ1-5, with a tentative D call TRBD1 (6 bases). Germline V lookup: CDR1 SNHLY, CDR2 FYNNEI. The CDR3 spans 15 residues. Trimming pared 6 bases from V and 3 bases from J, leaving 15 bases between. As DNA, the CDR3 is TGTGCCAGCAGAAGTGATGGGGGCTCCAATCAGCCCCAGCATTTT. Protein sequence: CASRSDGGSNQPQHF.

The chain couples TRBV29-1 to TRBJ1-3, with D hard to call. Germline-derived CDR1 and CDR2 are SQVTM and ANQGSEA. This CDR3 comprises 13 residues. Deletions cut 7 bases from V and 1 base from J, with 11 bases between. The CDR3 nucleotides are TGCAGCGCCCCCAGCGATTCTGGAAACACCATATATTTT. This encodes CSAPSDSGNTIYF.

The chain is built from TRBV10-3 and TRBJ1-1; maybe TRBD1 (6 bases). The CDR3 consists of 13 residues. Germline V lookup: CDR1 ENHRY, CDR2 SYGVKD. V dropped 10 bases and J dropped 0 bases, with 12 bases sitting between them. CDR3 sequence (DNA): TGTGCCAAGAGACAGGATATGAACACTGAAGCTTTCTTT. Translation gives CAKRQDMNTEAFF.

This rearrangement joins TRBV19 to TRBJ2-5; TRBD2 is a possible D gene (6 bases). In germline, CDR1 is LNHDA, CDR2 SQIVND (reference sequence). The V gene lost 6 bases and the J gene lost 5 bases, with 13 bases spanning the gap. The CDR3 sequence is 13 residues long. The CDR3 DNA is TGTGCCAGTAGGCCAGGAGGGCGGGAGACCCAGTACTTC. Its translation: CASRPGGRETQYF.

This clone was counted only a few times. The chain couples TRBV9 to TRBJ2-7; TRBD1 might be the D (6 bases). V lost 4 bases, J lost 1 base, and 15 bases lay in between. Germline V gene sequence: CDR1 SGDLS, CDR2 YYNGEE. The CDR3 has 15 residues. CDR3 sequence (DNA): TGTGCCAGCAGCCGCGGTGAAACAGGGTCCTACGAGCAGTACTTC. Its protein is CASSRGETGSYEQYF.

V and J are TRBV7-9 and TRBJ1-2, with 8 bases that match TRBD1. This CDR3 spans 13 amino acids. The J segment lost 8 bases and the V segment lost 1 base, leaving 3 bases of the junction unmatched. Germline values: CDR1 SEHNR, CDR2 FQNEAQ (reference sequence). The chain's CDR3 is CASSLGTGYGYTF. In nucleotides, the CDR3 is TGTGCCAGCAGCTTAGGGACAGGGTACGGCTACACCTTC.

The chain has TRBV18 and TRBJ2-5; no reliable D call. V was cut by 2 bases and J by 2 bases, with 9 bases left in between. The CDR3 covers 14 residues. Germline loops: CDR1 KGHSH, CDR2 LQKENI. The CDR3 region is CASSPIQPQETQYF. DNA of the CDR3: TGTGCCAGCTCACCAATACAGCCACAAGAGACCCAGTACTTC.

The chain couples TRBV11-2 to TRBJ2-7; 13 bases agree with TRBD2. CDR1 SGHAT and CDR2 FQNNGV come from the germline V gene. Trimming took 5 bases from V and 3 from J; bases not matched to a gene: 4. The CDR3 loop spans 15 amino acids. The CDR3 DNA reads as TGTGCCAGCAGCCTTGGGACTAGCGGGATCTACGAGCAGTACTTC. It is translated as CASSLGTSGIYEQYF.

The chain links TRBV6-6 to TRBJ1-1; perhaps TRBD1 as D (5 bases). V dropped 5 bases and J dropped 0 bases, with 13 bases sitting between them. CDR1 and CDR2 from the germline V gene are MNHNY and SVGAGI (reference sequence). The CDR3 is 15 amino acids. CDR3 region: CASSPNRIMNTEAFF. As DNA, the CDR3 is TGTGCCAGCAGTCCGAACAGGATCATGAACACTGAAGCTTTCTTT.

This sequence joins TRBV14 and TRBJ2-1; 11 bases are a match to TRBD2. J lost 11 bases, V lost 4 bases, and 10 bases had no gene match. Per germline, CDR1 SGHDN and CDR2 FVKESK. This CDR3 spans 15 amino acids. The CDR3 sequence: CASSPGTSGLIKQFF. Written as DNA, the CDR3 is TGTGCCAGCAGCCCCGGGACTAGCGGTTTAATCAAGCAGTTCTTC.

CDR3 sequence reads: CASSNRDRGEAFF. The CDR3 nucleotides read TGTGCCAGCAGTAATAGGGATCGGGGTGAAGCTTTCTTT. V gene TRBV6-5 combines with J gene TRBJ1-1; D is ambiguous. The CDR3 extends over 13 amino acids. Germline V gene sequence: CDR1 MNHEY, CDR2 SVGAGI. V lost 5 bases to trimming and J lost 7 bases, with 14 bases between them.

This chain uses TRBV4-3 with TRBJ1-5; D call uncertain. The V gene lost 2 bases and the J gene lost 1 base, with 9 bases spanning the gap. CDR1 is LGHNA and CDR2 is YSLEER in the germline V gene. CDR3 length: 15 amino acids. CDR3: CASSQLVGSNQPQHF. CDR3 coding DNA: TGCGCCAGCAGCCAACTAGTTGGAAGCAATCAGCCCCAGCATTTT.

CDR3 bases: TGCGCCAGCAGCCTCACCCCGGGACAGGGGGTTAAATCCTACGAGCAGTACTTC. This gives the protein CASSLTPGQGVKSYEQYF. The gene calls are TRBV5-1 and TRBJ2-7; TRBD1 matches at 11 bases. Looked up from germline, CDR1 is SGHRS and CDR2 is YFSETQ. Trimming took 4 bases from V and 1 from J; bases not matched to a gene: 13. The CDR3 has 18 residues.

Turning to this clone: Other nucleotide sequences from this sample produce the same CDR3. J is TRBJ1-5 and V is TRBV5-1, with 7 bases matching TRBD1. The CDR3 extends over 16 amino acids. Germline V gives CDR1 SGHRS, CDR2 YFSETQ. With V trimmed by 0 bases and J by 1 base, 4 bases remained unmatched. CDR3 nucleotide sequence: TGCGCCAGCAGCTTGGAAGGGGGCAGCAGCAATCAGCCCCAGCATTTT. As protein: CASSLEGGSSNQPQHF. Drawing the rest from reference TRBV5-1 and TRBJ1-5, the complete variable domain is KAGVTQTPRYLIKTRGQQVTLSCSPISGHRSVSWYQQTPGQGLQFLFEYFSETQRNKGNFPGRFSGRQFSNSRSEMNVSTLELGDSALYLCASSLEGGSSNQPQHFGDGTRLSIL.

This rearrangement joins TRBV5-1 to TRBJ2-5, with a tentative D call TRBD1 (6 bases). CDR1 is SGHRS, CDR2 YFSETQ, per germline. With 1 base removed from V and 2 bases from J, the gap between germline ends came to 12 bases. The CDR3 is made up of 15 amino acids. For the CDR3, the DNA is TGCGCCAGCAGCTTGTCTTGGGGGCAGCAAGAGACCCAGTACTTC. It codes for CASSLSWGQQETQYF.

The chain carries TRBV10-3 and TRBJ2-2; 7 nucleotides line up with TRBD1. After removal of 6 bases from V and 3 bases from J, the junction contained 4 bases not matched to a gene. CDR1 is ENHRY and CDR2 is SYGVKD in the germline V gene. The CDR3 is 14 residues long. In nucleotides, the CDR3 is TGTGCCATCAGATCAACAGGGGACACCGGGGAGCTGTTTTTT. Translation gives CAIRSTGDTGELFF.

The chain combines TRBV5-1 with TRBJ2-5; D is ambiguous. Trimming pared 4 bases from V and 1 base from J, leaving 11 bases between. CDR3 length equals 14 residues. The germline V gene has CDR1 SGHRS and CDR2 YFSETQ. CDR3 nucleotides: TGCGCCAGCAGCCCGACGACATTCCAAGAGACCCAGTACTTC. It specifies CASSPTTFQETQYF.

CDR3 nucleotide sequence: TGTGCCAGCAGTTTATGGCAGGGCGGGATGGAGACCCAGTACTTC. Translated: CASSLWQGGMETQYF. The V gene is TRBV28, the J gene TRBJ2-5, with TRBD2 as a possible D gene (6 bases). Trimming stripped 0 bases from V and 5 bases from J, with 13 bases between. The CDR3 is 15 residues long. CDR1 is MDHEN and CDR2 is SYDVKM in the germline V gene. Full variable domain (rest looked up from reference TRBV28 and TRBJ2-5): DVKVTQSSRYLVKRTGEKVFLECVQDMDHENMFWYRQDPGLGLRLIYFSYDVKMKEKGDIPEGYSVSREKKERFSLILESASTNQTSMYLCASSLWQGGMETQYFGPGTRLLVL.

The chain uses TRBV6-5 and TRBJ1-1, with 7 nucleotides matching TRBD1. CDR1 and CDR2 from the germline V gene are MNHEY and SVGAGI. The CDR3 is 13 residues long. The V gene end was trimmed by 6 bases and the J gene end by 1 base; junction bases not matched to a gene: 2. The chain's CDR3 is CASSGTENTEAFF. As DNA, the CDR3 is TGTGCCAGCAGCGGGACAGAGAACACTGAAGCTTTCTTT.